The clone carrying this T cell receptor beta chain was seen repeatedly, ten times or more. Its specificity is not known. This sample was taken from a study of T cells in Graves' hyperthyroidism and ophthalmopathy. Those patients with uncontrolled infection, other autoimmune disease, pregnancy or lactation were excluded. Study outcomes and limitations: The blood repertoire included most of the expanded thyroid clonotypes above 0.001. Ophthalmopathy was identified by the model a median 6.5 months ahead of onset. Stable hyperthyroidism was told apart from ophthalmopathy by a model built on 13 V-J features.

RNA transcripts were the template for amplifying TCR beta CDR3 regions. When the TCR CDR3 underwent first-round RT-PCR, the HTBI primer set was used. A single record per CDR3 protein comes from TCRdb applying MiXCR to the multiplex PCR reads. The sample lists roughly 250,000 distinct CDR3 sequences, 16% occurring once. The V and J ends lost 0 bases and 3 bases, in that order; junction bases with no gene match: 7. The CDR3 loop spans 15 amino acids. Germline CDR1 DFQATT, CDR2 SNEGSKA (reference sequence). The genes are TRBV20-1 and TRBJ2-7; 8 bases are shared with TRBD1. Input material: blood. This clonotype originated in a young woman with Graves' ophthalmopathy. The CDR3 loop is CSARDPQGGFYEQYF. Written as DNA, the CDR3 is TGCAGTGCTAGAGACCCACAGGGGGGTTTCTACGAGCAGTACTTC.